A selection of T cell receptor beta chains follows, all from one sample in a study of T cell responses to AZD1222 COVID-19 vaccine. Produced via immunoSEQ multiplex PCR; TCRdb's table is partial and in-frame only. Of 25,000 or so clones in the sample, more than 75% were seen once. Sequenced material: peripheral blood, taken 28 days after the second AZD1222 dose. Source of these receptors: an adult who received the AZD1222 COVID-19 vaccine. Each CDR3 is given with its conserved first and last residue. A D gene is named only where the DNA matches it firmly. Some rows mark clone size as missing; the rest say once, few, many or name a class of expanded clone.

v_gene	abundance	d_gene	j_gene	CDR3aa	CDR3nt
TRBV9	-	-	TRBJ1-5	CASSVTDTHQPQHF	TGTGCCAGCAGCGTAACGGACACTCACCAGCCCCAGCATTTT
TRBV9	-	TRBD2	TRBJ2-1	CASSVGLAGEGYNEQFF	TGTGCCAGCAGCGTAGGACTAGCGGGAGAGGGATACAATGAGCAGTTCTTC
TRBV28	-	-	TRBJ2-7	CASSANRAQGEQYF	TGTGCCAGCAGTGCCAACCGGGCCCAGGGGGAGCAGTACTTC
TRBV18	-	TRBD1	TRBJ2-7	CASSPLEDRGVSYEQYF	TGTGCCAGCTCACCACTAGAGGACAGGGGAGTCTCCTACGAGCAGTACTTC
TRBV6-5	-	-	TRBJ1-3	CASRPQGSGNTIYF	TGTGCCAGCAGACCACAGGGATCTGGAAACACCATATATTTT
TRBV24-1	-	TRBD1	TRBJ1-2	CATSDRAWAGGSGYTF	TGTGCCACCAGTGATCGCGCTTGGGCAGGGGGCAGTGGCTACACCTTC
TRBV7-2	-	-	TRBJ1-2	CASSSGRSNYGYTF	TGTGCCAGCAGCTCGGGACGGTCTAACTATGGCTACACCTTC
TRBV10-3	-	TRBD2	TRBJ2-1	CAISSGLAYNEQFF	TGTGCCATCAGTTCGGGACTAGCCTACAATGAGCAGTTCTTC
TRBV28	-	TRBD1	TRBJ1-2	CATETGASIYGYTF	TGTGCCACGGAGACAGGGGCCTCTATTTATGGCTACACCTTC
TRBV5-1	-	TRBD1	TRBJ2-7	CASSLWTGAYEQYF	TGCGCCAGCAGCCTGTGGACAGGCGCCTACGAGCAGTACTTC
TRBV21-1	-	-	TRBJ1-6	CASSDDRTYNSPLHF	TGTGCCAGCAGCGACGACAGGACCTATAATTCACCCCTCCACTTT
TRBV7-3	-	-	TRBJ1-1	CASSFSPQNTEAFF	TGTGCCAGCAGCTTCAGCCCCCAGAACACTGAAGCTTTCTTT
TRBV5-4	-	-	TRBJ1-1	CASSLAGQVPAFF	TGTGCCAGCAGCTTGGCCGGGCAGGTTCCGGCTTTCTTT
TRBV28	-	-	TRBJ2-7	CASSLRYSSYEQYF	TGTGCCAGCAGTTTAAGGTACAGTTCCTACGAGCAGTACTTC
TRBV27	-	TRBD2	TRBJ2-2	CASSLASGSSGELFF	TGTGCCAGCAGTTTAGCCAGCGGGAGCTCCGGGGAGCTGTTTTTT
TRBV7-9	-	TRBD1	TRBJ2-7	CASSGDRGIWEQYF	TGTGCCAGCAGCGGGGACAGGGGAATTTGGGAGCAGTACTTC
TRBV6-6	once	TRBD2	TRBJ2-7	CASSYTRLAQAGEQYF	TGTGCCAGCAGTTACACCCGGCTGGCTCAAGCGGGGGAGCAGTACTTC
TRBV3-1/TRBV3-2	-	TRBD2	TRBJ2-1	CASSDLTGLARNEQFF	TGTGCCAGCAGCGATTTAACAGGACTAGCTCGGAATGAGCAGTTCTTC
TRBV7-8	once	TRBD1	TRBJ2-7	CASSFRDSSYEQYF	TGTGCCAGCAGCTTTAGGGACAGCTCCTACGAGCAGTACTTC
TRBV19	-	TRBD2	TRBJ2-1	CASSIDPRTSGRAWVSEQFF	TGTGCCAGTAGTATAGATCCCAGGACTAGCGGGAGGGCCTGGGTCAGTGAGCAGTTCTTC
TRBV7-2	-	-	TRBJ2-1	CASSFERSSYNEQFF	TGTGCCAGCAGCTTTGAGCGGAGCTCCTACAATGAGCAGTTCTTC
TRBV4-1	-	TRBD1	TRBJ1-3	CASSLDRGTGNTIYF	TGCGCCAGCAGCCTCGACAGGGGTACTGGAAACACCATATATTTT
TRBV19	-	-	TRBJ1-5	CASSIDPNRLMPQHF	TGTGCCAGTAGTATAGATCCCAACCGCTTGATGCCCCAGCATTTT
TRBV2	-	TRBD1	TRBJ2-7	CASTQTGTESYEQYF	TGTGCCAGCACCCAAACCGGGACAGAGTCCTACGAGCAGTACTTC
TRBV19	-	-	TRBJ1-4	CASRVQGPNEKLFF	TGTGCCAGTCGTGTACAGGGACCTAATGAAAAACTGTTTTTT